One and the same sample provided the 17 T cell receptor beta chains below, sequenced in a study of post-analysis software for immune sequencing data. General observations from the study: Patients used about 5 TRBV segments, including TRBV5-6, TRBV5-1 and TRBV20-1, more often than controls.

Their antigen targets remain unknown. Sequencing libraries made from TCR beta cDNA carried unique molecular identifiers. TCRdb reprocessed the PCR reads with MiXCR, giving one entry per CDR3 protein. The table records roughly 600,000 distinct CDR3 sequences, roughly 40% of them present only once. Sequencing input: blood. Source of these receptors: a girl aged 10-17 years with multiple sclerosis.

This clonotype was counted only a few times. The V call is TRBV18, the J call TRBJ2-3; D perhaps matches TRBD1 (5 bases). The V end lost 1 base, the J end lost 6 bases, and 8 bases lay between the germline ends. The CDR3 consists of 13 residues. Germline V CDR1 and CDR2: KGHSH, LQKENI. The chain's CDR3 is CASSPQAGDTQYF. CDR3 coding DNA: TGTGCCAGCTCACCACAGGCAGGGGATACGCAGTATTTT. Full variable domain (outside the CDR3, taken from reference TRBV18 and TRBJ2-3): NAGVMQNPRHLVRRRGQEARLRCSPMKGHSHVYWYRQLPEEGLKFMVYLQKENIIDESGMPKERFSAEFPKEGPSILRIQQVVRGDSAAYFCASSPQAGDTQYFGPGTRLTVL.

The rearrangement links TRBV10-3 to TRBJ2-4; 8 nucleotides agree with TRBD1. Trimming at V came to 7 bases and at J to 6 bases, leaving 8 bases not matched to a gene. The length of the CDR3 is 14 residues. Germline CDR1 reads ENHRY; CDR2 reads SYGVKD. The CDR3 region is CAITADRESNIQYF. DNA for the CDR3: TGTGCCATCACTGCGGACAGGGAGTCAAACATTCAGTACTTC.

This clonotype was detected a few times. V gene TRBV10-3 combines with J gene TRBJ2-3; TRBD2 matches at 10 bases. The CDR3 sequence is 18 residues long. From germline, CDR1 is ENHRY and CDR2 SYGVKD. V was clipped by 3 bases and J by 3 bases; unmatched bases: 12. The CDR3 DNA follows: TGTGCCATCAGTGACCACCGTCGGCTAGCGGGGGAGACAGATACGCAGTATTTT. It yields the protein CAISDHRRLAGETDTQYF.

The CDR3 coding sequence is TGTGCCAGCAGCTTGGGAGGGGAGACGGGGTCCGAGCAGTACTTC. Its translation is CASSLGGETGSEQYF. The V gene is TRBV5-6, the J gene TRBJ2-4, with D perhaps assigned TRBD1 or TRBD2 (5 bases each). The J call could be wrong; TRBJ2-7 is a better fit for the DNA end. Germline V gene data show CDR1 as SGHDT and CDR2 as YYEEEE. The length of the CDR3 is 15 residues.

This clonotype turned up a few times. This chain connects TRBV7-2 to TRBJ2-7; 8 bases align to TRBD2. The CDR3 has 16 amino acids. Per the germline V gene, CDR1 is SGHTA and CDR2 is FQGNSA. V gave up 4 bases and J gave up 1 base; unmatched junction bases: 9. CDR3 sequence reads: CASSSPGTRGSYEQYF. Here the CDR3 DNA reads TGTGCCAGCAGCTCGCCAGGGACTAGGGGATCCTACGAGCAGTACTTC.

This clonotype was detected only a few times. The chain employs TRBV5-1 and TRBJ2-4; 7 nucleotides align to TRBD1. Germline loops: CDR1 SGHRS, CDR2 YFSETQ. The CDR3 is made up of 18 amino acids. V shed 4 bases and J 0 bases; nucleotides not matched to a gene: 13. In nucleotides, the CDR3 is TGCGCCAGCAGCCCCGGACAGGAATCCAAACTAGCCAAAAACATTCAGTACTTC. It is translated as CASSPGQESKLAKNIQYF.

Comment on this clonotype: A much larger clone differs from this one at a single base, so this may be a read error. V and J are TRBV9 and TRBJ2-3; 8 positions match TRBD1. The CDR3 contains 13 residues. CDR1 is SGDLS and CDR2 is YYNGEE in the germline V gene. CDR3: CASSVDGTGTQYF. DNA of the CDR3: TGTGCCAGCAGCGTAGACGGGACAGGTACGCAGTATTTT.

The chain links TRBV14 to TRBJ1-2; 11 bases fit TRBD1. The length of the CDR3 is 16 residues. V lost 2 bases to trimming and J lost 7 bases; unmatched junction nucleotides: 9. In germline, CDR1 is SGHDN, CDR2 FVKESK. Here the CDR3 DNA reads TGTGCCAGCAGCCAAACCCGGGACAGGGGGATAGGTGGCTACACCTTC. Translating it yields CASSQTRDRGIGGYTF.

The chain joins TRBV11-3 to TRBJ2-1, with D maybe TRBD2 (6 bases). This CDR3 comprises 15 residues. The V gene's germline CDR1 is SGHNT and CDR2 YENEEA. V was pared by 1 base and J by 5 bases, with 12 bases between. Here the CDR3 reads CASSLGLVLDNEQFF. DNA for the CDR3: TGTGCCAGCAGCTTAGGACTAGTATTGGACAATGAGCAGTTCTTC.

This clonotype has just a few counts. The chain has TRBV7-9 and TRBJ2-5, with 10 bases fitting TRBD2. The CDR3 loop spans 16 amino acids. Germline assignment: CDR1 SEHNR and CDR2 FQNEAQ (reference sequence). J was trimmed by 4 bases and V by 4 bases; bases with no gene match: 9. This CDR3 is CASSSWGAGGRETQYF. DNA for the CDR3: TGTGCCAGCAGCTCCTGGGGAGCGGGGGGGCGAGAGACCCAGTACTTC.

This clonotype came up once. The CDR3 sequence is CASSWVNRDSKPEQYF. CDR3 nucleotide sequence: TGTGCCAGCAGCTGGGTTAACCGGGACTCGAAACCCGAGCAGTACTTC. The rearrangement joins TRBV7-2 to TRBJ2-7; TRBD2 is a possible D gene (6 bases). Trimming took 4 bases from V and 6 from J, leaving 22 bases between them. The CDR3 extends over 16 amino acids. Germline assignment: CDR1 SGHTA and CDR2 FQGNSA.

This sequence joins TRBV20-1 and TRBJ1-2; D not certain. The CDR3 length is 11 residues. The germline V and J ends were trimmed by 3 bases and 5 bases, with 7 bases remaining between them. From germline, CDR1 is DFQATT and CDR2 SNEGSKA (reference sequence). CDR3 sequence reads: CSASTAYGYTF. The CDR3 DNA sequence: TGCAGTGCTAGCACAGCATATGGCTACACCTTC.

A few counts support this clonotype. The chain has TRBV7-9 and TRBJ2-7; D might be TRBD1 or TRBD2, each matching 5 bases. The CDR3 consists of 14 residues. CDR1 is SEHNR, CDR2 FQNEAQ, per germline (reference sequence). Trimming pared 4 bases from V and 4 bases from J, leaving 14 bases between. Here the CDR3 reads CASSSGRIFYEQYF. The DNA of the CDR3 is TGTGCCAGCAGCTCGGGACGGATATTTTACGAGCAGTACTTC.

The chain employs TRBV5-6 and TRBJ2-7, with 9 positions matching TRBD2. Germline V gene lookup returns CDR1 SGHDT and CDR2 YYEEEE. The CDR3 length is 15 residues. The V gene end was trimmed by 3 bases and the J gene end by 2 bases; junction bases not matched to a gene: 6. DNA of the CDR3: TGTGCCAGCAGCTCGATGACTAGCGGTCCCTACGAGCAGTACTTC. Protein: CASSSMTSGPYEQYF.

There are a few counts of this clonotype. The gene calls are TRBV4-1 and TRBJ2-7; D may be TRBD2 (7 bases). The CDR3 covers 16 residues. V was shortened by 3 bases and J by 1 base, with 16 bases between the two germline ends. Germline V gene data show CDR1 as MGHRA and CDR2 as YSYEKL. The CDR3 sequence: CASSHIGGGKSYEQYF. CDR3 in DNA: TGCGCCAGCAGCCACATAGGGGGGGGGAAGTCCTACGAGCAGTACTTC.

The V and J genes are TRBV2 and TRBJ2-3; D perhaps matches TRBD2 (6 bases). Germline CDR1 and CDR2: SNHLY and FYNNEI. CDR3 length equals 14 residues. V was trimmed by 7 bases and J by 2 bases, leaving 13 bases between them. The CDR3 spells CASKAAGFTDTQYF. The CDR3 nucleotides read TGTGCCAGCAAAGCAGCGGGTTTCACAGATACGCAGTATTTT.

There are many counts of this clonotype. The chain employs TRBV6-6 and TRBJ2-7; perhaps TRBD1 as D (6 bases). Germline values: CDR1 MNHNY, CDR2 SVGAGI (reference sequence). V lost 10 bases and J lost 2, with 12 bases in between. CDR3 length equals 12 residues. The CDR3 protein is CATRQVTYEQYF. DNA for the CDR3: TGTGCCACTAGACAGGTCACCTACGAGCAGTACTTC.